This T cell receptor beta chain was sequenced in a study of blood T cell repertoires in COVID-19. Overall study: T cells, B-cell-depleted T cells, or PBMCs supplied cDNA or gDNA.

Some clones are missing from TCRdb's copy, which holds only in-frame ones; the method was immunoSEQ multiplex PCR. This sample has some 430,000 clones, with about nine tenths found just once. Recruits, aged 18 to 89 years, lived in some 25 US areas. Cohorts were based on clinical histories the participants reported. The receptor was isolated from a man between 18 and 35 years old who had recovered from COVID-19. Sequencing input: PBMCs or T cells enriched from blood (not recorded which).

The CDR3 DNA sequence: TGTGCCTGGGATCAGACAGGGGGGGGGAATACGCAGTATTTT. This translates into CAWDQTGGGNTQYF. This rearrangement joins TRBV30 to TRBJ2-3, with TRBD1 matching 9 bases. The germline CDR1 and CDR2 sequences are GTSNPN and SVGIG (reference sequence). The trim removed 5 bases at V and 7 bases at J, leaving 10 bases unmatched. The CDR3 totals 14 residues.